What follows are 14 T cell receptor beta chains derived from one specimen sequenced in a study of T-cell memory formation after mild COVID-19. TCRdb reprocessed the 5' RACE reads via MiXCR and lists one record per CDR3 protein. Of hundreds of thousands of distinct CDR3 sequences in the sample, 15% to 20% are singletons; the top ten hold under 25%. The sequenced sample was PBMCs or a T cell subset sorted from them (not recorded which). The receptors derive from a man aged 18 to 35 who had mild COVID-19 (a few samples of this study predate the infection). Cell type and time point are not known.

The CDR3 protein is CASTGAPSTDTQYF. The DNA of the CDR3 is TGTGCCAGCACGGGGGCCCCATCCACAGATACGCAGTATTTT. V is TRBV2 and J is TRBJ2-3; either TRBD1 or TRBD2 may supply D (6 bases each). The CDR3 has 14 amino acids. Deletions cut 7 bases from V and 2 bases from J, with 13 bases between. The V gene's germline CDR1 is SNHLY and CDR2 FYNNEI.

V gene TRBV15 combines with J gene TRBJ2-3; no firm D call. V lost 8 bases and J lost 0, with 9 bases in between. In germline, CDR1 is LNHNV, CDR2 YYDKDF (reference sequence). This CDR3 spans 13 amino acids. CDR3 residues: CATRRSSTDTQYF. Here the CDR3 DNA reads TGTGCCACCCGGCGGTCTAGCACAGATACGCAGTATTTT.

This clonotype was recorded a few times. This chain joins TRBV5-8 and TRBJ2-3, with TRBD1 matching 7 bases. Germline CDR1 is SGHTS and CDR2 is YDEGEE. This CDR3 has 16 residues. Trimming removed 4 bases from V and 2 bases from J; junction bases left unmatched: 10. The CDR3: CASSQLRDSATDTQYF. The CDR3 DNA is TGTGCCAGCAGCCAACTCCGGGACAGCGCCACAGATACGCAGTATTTT.

There are a few counts of this clonotype. This chain links TRBV15 with TRBJ2-2; 11 bases align to TRBD1. In germline, CDR1 is LNHNV, CDR2 YYDKDF (reference sequence). Unmatched junction bases numbered 2, after V lost 3 bases and J lost 5 bases. This CDR3 is built from 15 residues. CDR3 loop: CATSSRDRGTGELFF. The CDR3, as DNA: TGTGCCACCAGCAGCCGGGACAGGGGGACCGGGGAGCTGTTTTTT.

This clonotype has just a few counts. The V gene is TRBV19, the J gene TRBJ1-4; D uncertain. This CDR3 is 14 amino acids long. V was trimmed by 7 bases and J by 5 bases, leaving 14 bases between them. CDR1 is LNHDA, CDR2 SQIVND, per germline (reference sequence). The chain's CDR3 is CASKGPKDNEKLFF. CDR3 coding DNA: TGTGCCAGTAAAGGGCCCAAGGACAATGAAAAACTGTTTTTT.

This clonotype was counted many times. V is TRBV10-3 and J is TRBJ1-5; D is ambiguous. This CDR3 is 13 amino acids long. The ends were cut back, 9 bases at V and 1 base at J, with 10 bases in the middle. Germline CDR1 ENHRY, CDR2 SYGVKD. The CDR3 loop is CAIRQDSNQPQHF. The CDR3, as DNA: TGTGCCATAAGACAAGACAGCAATCAGCCCCAGCATTTT.

This clonotype was seen repeatedly, ten times or more. The chain couples TRBV20-1 to TRBJ1-4, with D possibly TRBD1 on 5 matching bases. CDR3 size: 15 residues. Per the germline V gene, CDR1 is DFQATT and CDR2 is SNEGSKA (reference sequence). Trimming pared 0 bases from V and 8 bases from J, leaving 16 bases between. In DNA form, the CDR3 reads TGCAGTGCTAGAGATCGGGCTGCAGGGTACGAAAAACTGTTTTTT. Translating it yields CSARDRAAGYEKLFF.

This clonotype was found many times. V usage is TRBV12-3 or TRBV12-4 and J usage is TRBJ2-3; TRBD1 agrees at 7 bases. Losses at the gene ends were 8 bases for V and 2 bases for J; bases not matched to a gene: 10. This CDR3 region has 15 residues. The CDR3 sequence: CASSTQGTLTDTQYF. DNA for the CDR3: TGTGCCAGCTCGACACAGGGGACCCTCACAGATACGCAGTATTTT.

This CDR3 is CASSVRDIGNTGELFF. In DNA form, the CDR3 reads TGTGCCAGCAGCGTCCGGGACATAGGGAACACCGGGGAGCTGTTTTTT. The chain links TRBV9 to TRBJ2-2; maybe TRBD1 (6 bases). This CDR3 is built from 16 residues. Trimming removed 2 bases at V and 1 base at J, with 12 bases between. Germline CDR1 and CDR2: SGDLS and YYNGEE.

This rearrangement joins TRBV12-3 or TRBV12-4 to TRBJ2-2, with no clear D. The CDR3 contains 13 residues. The germline V and J ends were trimmed by 5 bases and 3 bases, with 7 bases remaining between them. CDR3 DNA: TGTGCCAGCAGTCGAAGGGACACCGGGGAGCTGTTTTTT. Translation gives CASSRRDTGELFF.

The chain combines TRBV4-3 with TRBJ1-4, with TRBD1 identical over 7 bases. V gave up 2 bases and J gave up 7 bases; unmatched junction bases: 10. The germline V gene encodes CDR1 LGHNA and CDR2 YSLEER. The CDR3 contains 16 residues. This CDR3 reads CASSQSLQGRREKLFF. CDR3 nucleotides: TGCGCCAGCAGCCAATCCCTACAGGGGAGGCGTGAAAAACTGTTTTTT.

The CDR3 bases are TGCGCCAGCAGCTTCTTTGTGGCGGGGGGCTCCACCGGGGAGCTGTTTTTT. It encodes CASSFFVAGGSTGELFF. The rearrangement uses TRBV5-1 and TRBJ2-2; 8 nucleotides match TRBD2. Germline CDR1 SGHRS, CDR2 YFSETQ. CDR3 length equals 17 residues. Germline trimming cut 2 bases from V and 4 bases from J; bases unmatched to any gene: 10.

The rearrangement links TRBV27 to TRBJ1-1, with D hard to call. Per the germline V gene, CDR1 is MNHEY and CDR2 is SMNVEV (reference sequence). Trimming took 6 bases from V and 0 from J, leaving 11 bases between them. This CDR3 is 14 amino acids long. CDR3 in amino acids: CASSPGSLNTEAFF. DNA for the CDR3: TGTGCCAGCAGCCCCGGGAGCCTGAACACTGAAGCTTTCTTT.

This chain joins TRBV5-1 and TRBJ1-1; D is unresolved. From germline, CDR1 is SGHRS and CDR2 YFSETQ. Deletions cut 0 bases from V and 5 bases from J, with 11 bases between. The CDR3 extends over 14 amino acids. The CDR3 reads CASSLDSGSTEAFF. CDR3 nucleotides: TGCGCCAGCAGCTTGGATTCGGGGTCGACTGAAGCTTTCTTT. Supplemented by reference TRBV5-1 and TRBJ1-1, the full variable domain reads KAGVTQTPRYLIKTRGQQVTLSCSPISGHRSVSWYQQTPGQGLQFLFEYFSETQRNKGNFPGRFSGRQFSNSRSEMNVSTLELGDSALYLCASSLDSGSTEAFFGQGTRLTVV.